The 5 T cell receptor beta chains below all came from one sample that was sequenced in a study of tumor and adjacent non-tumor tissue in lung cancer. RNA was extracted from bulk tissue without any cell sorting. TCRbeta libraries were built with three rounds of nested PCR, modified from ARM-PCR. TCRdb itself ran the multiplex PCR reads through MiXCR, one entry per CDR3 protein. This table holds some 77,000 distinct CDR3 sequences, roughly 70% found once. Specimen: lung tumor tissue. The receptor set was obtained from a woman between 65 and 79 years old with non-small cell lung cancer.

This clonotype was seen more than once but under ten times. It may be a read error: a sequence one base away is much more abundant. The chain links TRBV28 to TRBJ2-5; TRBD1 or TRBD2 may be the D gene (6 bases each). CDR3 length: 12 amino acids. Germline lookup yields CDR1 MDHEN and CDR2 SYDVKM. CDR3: CTSTKGGETQYF. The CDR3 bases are TGTACCAGCACCAAAGGGGGGGAGACCCAGTACTTC.

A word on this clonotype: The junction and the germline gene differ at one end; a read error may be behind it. CDR3 protein: CSATSQGRVCEQFF. CDR3 nucleotides: TGCAGCGCCACCTCGCAGGGGCGCGTATGTGAGCAATTCTTC. V gene TRBV29-1 combines with J gene TRBJ2-1, with D tentatively TRBD1 (6 bases). Germline lookup yields CDR1 SQVTM and CDR2 ANQGSEA. The CDR3 has 14 residues.

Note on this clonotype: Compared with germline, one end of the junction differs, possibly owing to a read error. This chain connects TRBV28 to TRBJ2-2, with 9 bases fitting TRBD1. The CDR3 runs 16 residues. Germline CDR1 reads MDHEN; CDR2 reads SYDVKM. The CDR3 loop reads CDSSFAGTGIGGELFF. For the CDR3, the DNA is TGTGACAGCAGTTTCGCCGGGACAGGGATCGGCGGGGAGCTGTTTTTT.

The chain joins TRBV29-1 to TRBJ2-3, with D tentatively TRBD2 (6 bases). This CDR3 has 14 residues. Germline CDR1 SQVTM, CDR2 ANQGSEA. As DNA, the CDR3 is TGCGGCGCGATTCGAGGAGGGCGAAGAGATACGCAGTATTTT. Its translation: CGAIRGGRRDTQYF.

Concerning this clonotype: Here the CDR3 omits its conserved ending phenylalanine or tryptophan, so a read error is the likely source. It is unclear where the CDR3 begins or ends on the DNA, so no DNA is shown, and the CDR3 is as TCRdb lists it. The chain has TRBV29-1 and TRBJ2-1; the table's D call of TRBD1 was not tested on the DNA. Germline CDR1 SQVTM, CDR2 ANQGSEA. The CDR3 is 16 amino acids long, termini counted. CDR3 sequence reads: CSVEWDKALSYNEQFY.